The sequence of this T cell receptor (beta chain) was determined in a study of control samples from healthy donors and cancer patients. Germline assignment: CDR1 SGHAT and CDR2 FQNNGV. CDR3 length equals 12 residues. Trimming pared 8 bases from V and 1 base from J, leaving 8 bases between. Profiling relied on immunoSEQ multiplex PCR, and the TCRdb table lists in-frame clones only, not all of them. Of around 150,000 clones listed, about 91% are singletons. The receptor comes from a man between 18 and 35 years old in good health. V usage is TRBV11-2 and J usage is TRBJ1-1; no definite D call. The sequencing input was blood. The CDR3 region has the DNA TGTGCCAGCTCCTCCGAGAACACTGAAGCTTTCTTT. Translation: CASSSENTEAFF.